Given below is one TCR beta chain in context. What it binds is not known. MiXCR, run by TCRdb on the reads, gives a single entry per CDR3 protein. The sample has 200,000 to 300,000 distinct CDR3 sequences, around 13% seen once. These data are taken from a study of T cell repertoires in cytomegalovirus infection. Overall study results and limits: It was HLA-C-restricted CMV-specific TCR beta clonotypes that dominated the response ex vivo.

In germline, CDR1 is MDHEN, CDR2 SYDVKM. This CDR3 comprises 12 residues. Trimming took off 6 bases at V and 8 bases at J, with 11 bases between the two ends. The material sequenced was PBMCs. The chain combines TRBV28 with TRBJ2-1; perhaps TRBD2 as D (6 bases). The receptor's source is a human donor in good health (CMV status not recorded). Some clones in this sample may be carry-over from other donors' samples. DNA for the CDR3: TGTGCCAGCAGCCCACCGGGAGATGAGCAGTTCTTC. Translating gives CASSPPGDEQFF.